This is a list of T cell receptor beta chains from one sample in a study of T cells in Graves' hyperthyroidism and ophthalmopathy. MiXCR was run by TCRdb on the multiplex PCR reads, yielding one entry per CDR3 protein. The sample yields around 250,000 distinct CDR3 sequences, about 16% seen once. Sequenced: blood. The receptors here all came from a woman between 18 and 30 years old with Graves' ophthalmopathy. Each CDR3 is given with its conserved first and last residue. A D gene is named only where the DNA matches it firmly. Size is stated for part of the rows, as once, few or many counts, or as a class when the clone is expanded.

V gene	clone size	J gene	D gene	CDR3 DNA	CDR3 protein
TRBV29-1	many	TRBJ1-1	TRBD1	TGCAGCGTTGAAAGGGTCTGGACAGGAGGAGGACCTGAAGCTTTCTTT	CSVERVWTGGGPEAFF
TRBV7-7	few	TRBJ2-1	TRBD1	TGTGCTAGCAGCTTAAACAGGGGAAGTTCTGATGAGCAGTTCTTC	CASSLNRGSSDEQFF
TRBV5-5	.	TRBJ2-1	TRBD2	TGCGCCAGCAGCTTGGACGGGGGGACGACCTACAATGAGCAGTTCTTC	CASSLDGGTTYNEQFF
TRBV12-3/TRBV12-4	few	TRBJ2-5	.	TGTGCCAGCAGTCCGACTAGTTTCGTAGGGACCCAGTACTTC	CASSPTSFVGTQYF
TRBV12-3/TRBV12-4	many	TRBJ2-2	.	TGTGCCAGCAGTGACAGGAACCCGAACGTGAGAGGCGCCGGGGAGCTGTTTTTT	CASSDRNPNVRGAGELFF
TRBV6-2/TRBV6-3	many	TRBJ1-2	.	TGTGCCAGCCGTGTCCAGGCCTTATATGGCTACACCTTC	CASRVQALYGYTF
TRBV7-9	many	TRBJ1-2	TRBD1	TGTGCCAGCAGCCCCCGGGACAGGGGTGGAGGCTACACCTTC	CASSPRDRGGGYTF
TRBV27	many	TRBJ2-1	TRBD2	TGTGCCAGCAGTCGTAGCGGGCGGGGCTCCTACAATGAGCAGTTCTTC	CASSRSGRGSYNEQFF
TRBV13	many	TRBJ2-3	TRBD1	TGTGCCAGCAGCGCAACAGGGGGCAGTCCAGATACGCAGTATTTT	CASSATGGSPDTQYF
TRBV20-1	many	TRBJ1-1	.	TGCAGTGCTAGGCGGGTGGGCACTGAAGCTTTCTTT	CSARRVGTEAFF
TRBV6-1	few	TRBJ2-2	.	TGTGCCAGCACCTTTGGGGGGCAGGCTCCTGTCACCGGGGAGCTGTTTTTT	CASTFGGQAPVTGELFF
TRBV20-1	many	TRBJ2-1	TRBD2	TGCAGTGCTACCCCTAGCGGGAGCTCCTACAATGAGCAGTTCTTC	CSATPSGSSYNEQFF
TRBV15	many	TRBJ2-3	TRBD2	TGTGCCACCAGCCCTAGCGGGATTAGCACAGATACGCAGTATTTT	CATSPSGISTDTQYF
TRBV7-7	once	TRBJ2-3	TRBD2	TGTGCTAGCAGCTGGACTAGCGGGATCACAGATACGCAGTATTTT	CASSWTSGITDTQYF
TRBV19	many	TRBJ1-5	TRBD1	TGTGCCAGTAGTACGAGCCCAGGACAGGGAGGGAATCAGCCCCAGCATTTT	CASSTSPGQGGNQPQHF
TRBV27	many	TRBJ1-2	TRBD1	TGTGCCAGCAGTGACGGACAGGGCTCATATGGCTACACCTTC	CASSDGQGSYGYTF
TRBV15	.	TRBJ1-5	.	TGTGCCACCAGCAGAGATTACCAGCCCCAGCATTTT	CATSRDYQPQHF
TRBV7-9	.	TRBJ2-4	TRBD1	TGTGCCAGCAGCCACACAGGGGCCCCACGACTAGCCAAAAACATTCAGTACTTC	CASSHTGAPRLAKNIQYF
TRBV2	many	TRBJ1-1	.	TGTGCCAGCAAGAACGGTCAGGGCCTTAGGGCTTTCTTT	CASKNGQGLRAFF
TRBV12-3/TRBV12-4	many	TRBJ1-2	TRBD1	TGTGCCAGCAGTAAAATGGGGACAGGGGCAGGATTCGGTGGCTACACCTTC	CASSKMGTGAGFGGYTF
TRBV19	once	TRBJ1-2	.	TGTGCCAGTAGTATCGGTCGGGGGGCGAGTGGCTACACCTTC	CASSIGRGASGYTF
TRBV5-6	many	TRBJ1-1	.	TGTGCCAGCAGCTTTGACCGTTGGCGGCCTGAGGACACTGAAGCTTTCTTT	CASSFDRWRPEDTEAFF
TRBV6-1	.	TRBJ2-1	.	TGTGCCAGCAGCCAGTCAAGAAATGAGCAGTTCTTC	CASSQSRNEQFF
TRBV20-1	many	TRBJ2-1	.	TGCAGTGCTAGTCCTCCAGGTCTCGCCGCCTCAAGGAATGAGCAGTTCTTC	CSASPPGLAASRNEQFF
TRBV7-9	many	TRBJ1-1	.	TGTGCCAGCAGAGGGGACTCAGCTTTCTTT	CASRGDSAFF
TRBV27	.	TRBJ2-1	.	TGTGCCAGCAGTCCAACGACGAGCCTTTTGGACTCCTCCTACAATGAGCAGTTCTTC	CASSPTTSLLDSSYNEQFF
TRBV14	many	TRBJ2-2	.	TGTGCCAGCAGCCAAGATCTGGTTGGATACACCGGGGAGCTGTTTTTT	CASSQDLVGYTGELFF
TRBV12-3/TRBV12-4	many	TRBJ2-3	.	TGTGCCAGCAGTTTCTTCAGGGGTAAGACCAGCACAGATACGCAGTATTTT	CASSFFRGKTSTDTQYF
TRBV7-2	many	TRBJ2-1	TRBD2	TGTGCCAGCAGTCGCTCCCCTAGCGGGAGGGTCTACAATGAGCAGTTCTTC	CASSRSPSGRVYNEQFF
TRBV12-3/TRBV12-4	many	TRBJ2-1	TRBD2	TGTGCCAGCAGCCTTAGGACTAGCTCGTTCTTC	CASSLRTSSFF
TRBV13	many	TRBJ2-7	TRBD2	TGTGCCAGCAGCTTAGAACTAGCGGATTCCTACGAGCAGTACTTC	CASSLELADSYEQYF
TRBV28	few	TRBJ2-1	.	TGTGCCAGCAGCCACAGCCGTGAGCAGTTCTTC	CASSHSREQFF
TRBV10-3	many	TRBJ1-2	.	TGTGCCAACCCGAGGCTTGCTAACTATGGCTACACCTTC	CANPRLANYGYTF
TRBV5-1	many	TRBJ1-1	.	TGCGCCAGCAGCTTGCAGACACCCGAACAGGCTTTCTTT	CASSLQTPEQAFF
TRBV2	many	TRBJ2-3	TRBD2	TGTGCCAGCAGACGACTAGCGGTAGATACGCAGTATTTT	CASRRLAVDTQYF
TRBV29-1	.	TRBJ2-1	TRBD2	TGCAGCGTCTCCTACCCCGGGACTAGCGGGAGGATAGGTGAGCAGTTCTTC	CSVSYPGTSGRIGEQFF
TRBV5-6	.	TRBJ2-5	.	TGTGCCAGCAGCTTGTTTTTTTTCCCAGAAGAGACCCAGTACTTC	CASSLFFFPEETQYF
TRBV11-2	many	TRBJ2-1	.	TGTTCCAGCAGCTTATTGAGGCTAGCCTACAATGAGCAGTTCTTC	CSSSLLRLAYNEQFF
TRBV3-1	.	TRBJ2-1	TRBD2	TGTGCCAGCAGCCCGCACCCTAGCGGGAGTCCCAATGAGCAGTTCTTC	CASSPHPSGSPNEQFF
TRBV24-1	many	TRBJ2-2	.	TGTGCCACCAGTGAGCCGGGACTGATCACCGGGGAGCTGTTTTTT	CATSEPGLITGELFF
TRBV9	.	TRBJ2-2	TRBD2	TGTGCCAGCAGCGCTCTAGCGGGGGGCTCAACCGGGGAGCTGTTTTTT	CASSALAGGSTGELFF
TRBV10-2	.	TRBJ2-5	.	TGCGCCAGCAGTGAAGGCCGGGGCGAAGGAGAGACCCAGTACTTC	CASSEGRGEGETQYF
TRBV5-1	many	TRBJ2-7	.	TGCGCCAGCAGCTTTGAGGACGAGCAGTACTTC	CASSFEDEQYF
TRBV2	many	TRBJ1-1	.	TGTGCCAGCAGTGAAGTTGAGGGGAAGAACACTGAAGCTTTCTTT	CASSEVEGKNTEAFF